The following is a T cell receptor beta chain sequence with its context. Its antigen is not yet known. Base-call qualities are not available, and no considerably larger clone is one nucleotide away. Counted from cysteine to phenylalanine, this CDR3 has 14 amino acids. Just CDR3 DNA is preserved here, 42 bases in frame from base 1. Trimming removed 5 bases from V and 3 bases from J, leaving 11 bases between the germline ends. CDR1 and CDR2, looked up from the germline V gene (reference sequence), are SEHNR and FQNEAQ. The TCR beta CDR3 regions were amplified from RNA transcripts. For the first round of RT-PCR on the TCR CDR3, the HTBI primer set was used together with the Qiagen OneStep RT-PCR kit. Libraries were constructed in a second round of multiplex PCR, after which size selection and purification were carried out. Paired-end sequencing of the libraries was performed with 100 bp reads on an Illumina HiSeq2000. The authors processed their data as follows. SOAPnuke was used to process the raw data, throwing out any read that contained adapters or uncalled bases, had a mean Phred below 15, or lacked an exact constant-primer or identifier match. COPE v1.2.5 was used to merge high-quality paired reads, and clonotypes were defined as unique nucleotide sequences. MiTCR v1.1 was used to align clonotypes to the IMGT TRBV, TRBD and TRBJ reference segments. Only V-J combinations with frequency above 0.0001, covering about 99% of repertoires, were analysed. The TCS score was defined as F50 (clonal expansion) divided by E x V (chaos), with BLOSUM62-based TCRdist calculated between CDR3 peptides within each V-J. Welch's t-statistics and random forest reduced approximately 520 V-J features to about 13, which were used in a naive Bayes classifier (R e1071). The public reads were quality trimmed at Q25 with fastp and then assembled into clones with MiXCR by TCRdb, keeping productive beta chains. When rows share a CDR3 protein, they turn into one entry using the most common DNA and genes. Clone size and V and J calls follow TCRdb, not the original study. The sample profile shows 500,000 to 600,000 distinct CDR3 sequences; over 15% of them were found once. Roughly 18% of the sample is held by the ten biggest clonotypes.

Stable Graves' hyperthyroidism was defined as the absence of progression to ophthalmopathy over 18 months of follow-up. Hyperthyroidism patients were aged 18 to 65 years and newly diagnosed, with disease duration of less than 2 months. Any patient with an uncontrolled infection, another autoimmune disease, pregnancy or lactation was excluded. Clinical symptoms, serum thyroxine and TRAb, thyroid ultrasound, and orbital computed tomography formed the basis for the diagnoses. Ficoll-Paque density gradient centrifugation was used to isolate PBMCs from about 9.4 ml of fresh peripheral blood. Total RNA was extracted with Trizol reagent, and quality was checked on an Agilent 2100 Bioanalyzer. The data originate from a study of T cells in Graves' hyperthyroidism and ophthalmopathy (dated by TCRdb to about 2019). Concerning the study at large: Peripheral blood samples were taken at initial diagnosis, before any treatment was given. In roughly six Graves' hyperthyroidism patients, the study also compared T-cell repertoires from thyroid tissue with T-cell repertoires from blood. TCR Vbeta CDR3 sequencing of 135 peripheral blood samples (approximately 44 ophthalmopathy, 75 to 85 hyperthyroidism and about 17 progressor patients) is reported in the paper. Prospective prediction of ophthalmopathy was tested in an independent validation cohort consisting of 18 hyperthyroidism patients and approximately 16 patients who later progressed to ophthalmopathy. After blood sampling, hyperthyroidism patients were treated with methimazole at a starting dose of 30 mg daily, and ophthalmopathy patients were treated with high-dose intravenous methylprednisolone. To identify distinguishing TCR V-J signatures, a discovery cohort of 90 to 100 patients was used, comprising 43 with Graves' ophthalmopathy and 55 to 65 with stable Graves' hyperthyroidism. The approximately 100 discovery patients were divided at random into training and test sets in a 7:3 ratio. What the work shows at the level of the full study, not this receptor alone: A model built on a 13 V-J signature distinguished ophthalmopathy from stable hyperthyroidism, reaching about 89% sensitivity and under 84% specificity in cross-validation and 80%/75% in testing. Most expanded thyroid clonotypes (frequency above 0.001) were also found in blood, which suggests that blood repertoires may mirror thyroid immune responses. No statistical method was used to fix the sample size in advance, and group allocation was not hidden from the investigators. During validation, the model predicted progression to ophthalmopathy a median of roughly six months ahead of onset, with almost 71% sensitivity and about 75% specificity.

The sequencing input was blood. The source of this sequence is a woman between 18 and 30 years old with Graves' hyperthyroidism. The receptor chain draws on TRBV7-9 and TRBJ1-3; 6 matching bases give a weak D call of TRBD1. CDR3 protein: CASSGRDIGNTIYF. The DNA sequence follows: TGTGCCAGCAGCGGCCGGGACATTGGAAACACCATATATTTT.